A selection of T cell receptor beta chains follows, all from one sample in a study of blood T cells in healthy people across ages. A single record per CDR3 protein comes from TCRdb applying MiXCR to the 5' RACE reads. The sample lists hundreds of thousands of distinct CDR3 sequences, around 42% seen once, with about a fifth in the top ten. Material: blood. These receptors all come from a man in his 60s in good health. CDR3s include the opening cysteine and the closing phenylalanine or tryptophan. The D gene is left open where the match is weak. Expanded clones are given a class, and other clones once, few, many or no size at all.

v_call	j_call	clone_size	d_call	cdr3_aa	cdr3_nt
TRBV5-1	TRBJ2-1	few	TRBD2	CASSLFGGGTYNEQFF	TGCGCCAGCAGCTTGTTTGGGGGGGGGACCTACAATGAGCAGTTCTTC
TRBV20-1	TRBJ1-5	few	NA	CSVRGLYSNQPQHF	TGCAGTGTCAGGGGCCTATATAGCAATCAGCCCCAGCATTTT
TRBV4-1	TRBJ2-5	once	NA	CASSQVPGLRQATQYF	TGCGCCAGCAGCCAGGTTCCGGGACTGAGACAAGCGACCCAGTACTTC
TRBV7-2	TRBJ2-7	few	TRBD2	CASSREVGGVYEQYF	TGTGCCAGCAGCCGGGAGGTGGGCGGGGTCTACGAGCAGTACTTC
TRBV6-5	TRBJ2-6	few	NA	CASTDGGSGANVLTF	TGTGCCAGCACCGATGGGGGGTCTGGGGCCAACGTCCTGACTTTC
TRBV29-1	TRBJ1-1	few	TRBD1	CSVGGTENTEAFF	TGCAGCGTTGGGGGGACAGAGAACACTGAAGCTTTCTTT
TRBV7-9	TRBJ1-2	few	NA	CASSLARTDGYTF	TGTGCCAGCAGCTTAGCCCGGACAGATGGCTACACCTTC
TRBV28	TRBJ1-2	NA	NA	CASSPFRLANYGYTF	TGTGCCAGCAGCCCGTTTCGTCTCGCTAACTATGGCTACACCTTC
TRBV11-2	TRBJ2-1	once	TRBD2	CASSRGLAGGSPIRNEQFF	TGTGCCAGCAGCCGCGGGCTAGCGGGGGGGAGCCCTATTCGGAATGAGCAGTTCTTC
TRBV11-3	TRBJ2-7	NA	NA	CASSRRDNSYEQYF	TGTGCCAGCAGCCGGCGGGACAACTCCTACGAGCAGTACTTC
TRBV29-1	TRBJ2-5	once	NA	CSVVPDPGHINEQYF	TGCAGCGTTGTTCCGGATCCGGGACATATCAATGAGCAGTACTTC
TRBV15	TRBJ1-6	few	NA	CATSRDTGTIIHF	TGTGCCACCAGCAGAGATACGGGCACTATCATCCACTTT
TRBV24-1	TRBJ2-6	NA	NA	CATSDPGSNSGANVLTF	TGTGCCACCAGTGACCCTGGCAGCAACTCTGGGGCCAACGTCCTGACTTTC
TRBV20-1	TRBJ2-3	NA	TRBD2	CSAPSGDTQYF	TGCAGTGCCCCTAGCGGAGATACGCAGTATTTT
TRBV12-3/TRBV12-4	TRBJ2-7	NA	NA	CASSPGGTNYNEQYF	TGTGCCAGCAGTCCGGGGGGCACAAACTACAATGAGCAGTACTTC
TRBV20-1	TRBJ2-4	NA	TRBD2	CSAESTSGKNIQYF	TGCAGTGCTGAATCGACTAGCGGCAAAAACATTCAGTACTTC
TRBV5-1	TRBJ2-7	NA	NA	CASSLARDGVYEQYF	TGCGCCAGCAGCTTGGCACGGGACGGAGTCTACGAGCAGTACTTC
TRBV27	TRBJ1-1	NA	TRBD1	CASSLSQGVNTEAFF	TGTGCCAGCAGTTTATCGCAGGGGGTGAACACTGAAGCTTTCTTT
TRBV29-1	TRBJ2-1	few	NA	CSVEWSPNEQFF	TGCAGCGTTGAATGGTCCCCCAATGAGCAGTTCTTC
TRBV29-1	TRBJ2-5	NA	TRBD2	CSVGSGTRETQYF	TGCAGCGTTGGGAGCGGGACTCGTGAGACCCAGTACTTC
TRBV6-1	TRBJ2-3	few	TRBD2	CASSERGLAGTDTQYF	TGTGCCAGCAGTGAAAGAGGGCTAGCGGGCACAGATACGCAGTATTTT
TRBV28	TRBJ2-3	many	NA	CASSTRRGTDTQYF	TGTGCCAGCAGTACACGTAGGGGCACAGATACGCAGTATTTT
TRBV5-5	TRBJ1-6	NA	TRBD1	CASSLVSGGLYNSPLHF	TGTGCCAGCAGCTTGGTTTCAGGGGGACTCTATAATTCACCCCTCCACTTT
TRBV7-2	TRBJ2-5	few	NA	CASSLESSETQYF	TGTGCCAGCAGCTTAGAGAGTAGTGAGACCCAGTACTTC
TRBV7-7	TRBJ2-1	NA	NA	CASSPVGGANEQFF	TGTGCTAGCAGCCCCGTGGGGGGGGCGAATGAGCAGTTCTTC